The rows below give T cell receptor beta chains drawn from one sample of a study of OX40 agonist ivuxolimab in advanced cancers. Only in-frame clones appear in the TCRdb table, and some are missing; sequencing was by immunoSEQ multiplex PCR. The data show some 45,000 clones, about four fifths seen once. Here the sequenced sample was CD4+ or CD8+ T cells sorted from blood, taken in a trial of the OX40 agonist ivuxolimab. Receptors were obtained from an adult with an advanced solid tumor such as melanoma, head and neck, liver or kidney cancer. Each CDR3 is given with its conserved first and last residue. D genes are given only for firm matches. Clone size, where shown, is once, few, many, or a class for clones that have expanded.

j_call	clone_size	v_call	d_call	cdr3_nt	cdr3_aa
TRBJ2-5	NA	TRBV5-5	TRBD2	TGTGCCAGCAGCTGGACCCAGCGGGGGGTTGAGACCCAGTACTTC	CASSWTQRGVETQYF
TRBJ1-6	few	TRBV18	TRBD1	TGTGCCTCCTCAGGGGGCGGGGGGGATTCACCCCTCCACTTT	CASSGGGGDSPLHF
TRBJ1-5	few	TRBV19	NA	TGTGCCAGTAGTTCGATGGGGTATCAGCCCCAGCATTTT	CASSSMGYQPQHF
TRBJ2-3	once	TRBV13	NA	TGTGCCAGCAGCGTTCTGGATTCGAGCACAGATACGCAGTATTTT	CASSVLDSSTDTQYF
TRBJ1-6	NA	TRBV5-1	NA	TGCGCCAGCAGCCTCCGAAGGGGGGATTCCTATAATTCACCCCTCCACTTT	CASSLRRGDSYNSPLHF
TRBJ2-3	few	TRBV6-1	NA	TGTGCCAGCAGTGATAATTTACAGGGACCTAGCACAGATACGCAGTATTTT	CASSDNLQGPSTDTQYF
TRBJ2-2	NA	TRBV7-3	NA	TGTGCCAGCAGCTTACAGGGGAACGGGGAGCTGTTTTTT	CASSLQGNGELFF
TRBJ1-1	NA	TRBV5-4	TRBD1	TGTGCCAGCAGCTCGCAAGGCCAGGGGGCTGAAGCTTTCTTT	CASSSQGQGAEAFF
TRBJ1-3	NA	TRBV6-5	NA	TGTGCCAGCAGTTACTCGTGGGGATCTGGAAACACCATATATTTT	CASSYSWGSGNTIYF
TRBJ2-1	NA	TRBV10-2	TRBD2	TGCGCCAGCAGGATGGGACTAGCGGGAGTGAATGAGCAGTTCTTC	CASRMGLAGVNEQFF
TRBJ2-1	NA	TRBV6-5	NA	TGTGCCAGCAGTTACCGGGGCTCCTACAATGAGCAGTTCTTC	CASSYRGSYNEQFF
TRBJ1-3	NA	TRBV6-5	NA	TGTGCCAGCAGTTACACAGATTCTGGAAACACCATATATTTT	CASSYTDSGNTIYF
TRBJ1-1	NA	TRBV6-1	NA	TGTGCCAGCAGTGAAGCCCCCCCACCTCCAAACACTGAAGCTTTCTTT	CASSEAPPPPNTEAFF
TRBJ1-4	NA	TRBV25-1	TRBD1	TGTGCCAGCAGTGAAACAGGGGCGCGAAATGAAAAACTGTTTTTT	CASSETGARNEKLFF
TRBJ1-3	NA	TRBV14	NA	TGTGCCAGCAGCCAAGAAATACACGCTGGAAACACCATATATTTT	CASSQEIHAGNTIYF
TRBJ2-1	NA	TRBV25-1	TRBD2	TGTGCCAGCAGTGAAACTAGCGGGATCTACAATGAGCAGTTCTTC	CASSETSGIYNEQFF
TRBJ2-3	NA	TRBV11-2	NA	TGTGCCAGCAGCTTTGGGCAGACTAGCACAGATACGCAGTATTTT	CASSFGQTSTDTQYF
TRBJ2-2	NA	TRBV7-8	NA	TGTGCCAGCAGCTTCGGGCCGATAAACACCGGGGAGCTGTTTTTT	CASSFGPINTGELFF
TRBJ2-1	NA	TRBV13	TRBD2	TGTGCCAGCAGCTACGGACTAGCGGGAGAGGGTGAGCAGTTCTTC	CASSYGLAGEGEQFF
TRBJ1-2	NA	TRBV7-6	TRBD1	TGTGCCAGCAGCCCCTTGACACAGGGGGCTGATGGCTACACCTTC	CASSPLTQGADGYTF
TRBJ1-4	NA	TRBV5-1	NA	TGCGCCAGCAGCTTGAGTGCGGGGAATGAAAAACTGTTTTTT	CASSLSAGNEKLFF
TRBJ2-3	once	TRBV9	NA	TGTGCCAGCAGCGTAGACCGGGGTACGCAGTATTTT	CASSVDRGTQYF
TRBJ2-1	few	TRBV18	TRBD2	TGTGCCAGCTCACCCGGGACTAGCGCCAATGAGCAGTTCTTC	CASSPGTSANEQFF
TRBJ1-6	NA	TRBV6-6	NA	TGTGCCAGCAGTTACGAGGGAAACTCACCCCTCCACTTT	CASSYEGNSPLHF
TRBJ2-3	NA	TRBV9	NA	TGTGCCAGCAGCGTAACTGAGGGGCCAGGACTCACAGATACGCAGTATTTT	CASSVTEGPGLTDTQYF